This T cell receptor beta chain originates from a study of graft-versus-host responses after intestinal transplantation. Overall study results and limits: Levels of circulating GvH clones at their peak were associated with early post-transplant HvG declines. Across patients carrying graft-donor T cell macrochimerism, allografts held high graft-versus-host to host-versus-graft clonal ratios. Recipient-marrow GvH clones were detected, some having first appeared in ileum or blood.

With respect to this clone: Antigen unknown.

The method was immunoSEQ multiplex PCR; TCRdb's version includes in-frame clones alone and lacks a portion of them. This table holds more than 80,000 clones, under 85% found once. The CDR3 consists of 12 residues. Per the germline V gene, CDR1 is MNHNS and CDR2 is SASEGT. With 6 bases removed from V and 8 bases from J, the gap between germline ends came to 11 bases. The rearrangement links TRBV6-1 to TRBJ2-1; possibly TRBD2 for D (5 bases). The TCR was taken from a human donor who received an intestinal transplant. The input for sequencing was unstimulated CD8+ T cells sorted from spleen or lymph node cells, taken before intestinal transplant. CDR3 in DNA: TGTGCCAGCAGCACTACCGGGGATGAGCAGTTCTTC. Translation: CASSTTGDEQFF.